This passage covers 10 T cell receptor beta chains from one sample sequenced in a study of Ad26.COV2.S vaccination and SARS-CoV-2 variants. TCRdb's copy holds only in-frame clones and misses some; the assay was immunoSEQ multiplex PCR. The data show fewer than 400,000 clones, roughly 90% seen once. The treatment denotes: 15 to 20 received Ad26.COV2.S at low or high dose, single or two shots; 5 received placebo; per-sample allocation not given. The investigators took samples on day 63 after the first vaccine or placebo injection. The sample in question was peripheral blood, obtained in a trial of Ad26.COV2.S vaccine versus placebo. These receptors were collected from a person aged 18-65 years who received the Ad26.COV2.S COVID-19 vaccine or a placebo.

The chain links TRBV18 to TRBJ2-1; D may be TRBD2 (5 bases). Trimming left V 0 bases short and J 0 bases short, with 9 bases between. The CDR3 is made up of 16 amino acids. Germline V CDR1 and CDR2: KGHSH, LQKENI. The CDR3 reads CASSPPLTSSYNEQFF. CDR3 bases: TGTGCCAGCTCACCACCGCTCACTAGCTCCTACAATGAGCAGTTCTTC.

This chain uses TRBV30 with TRBJ1-4, with D possibly TRBD1 on 5 matching bases. Trimming took off 5 bases at V and 8 bases at J, with 15 bases between the two ends. The germline V gene has CDR1 GTSNPN and CDR2 SVGIG (reference sequence). This CDR3 is 13 amino acids long. In nucleotides, the CDR3 is TGTGCCTGGGGGGACCCCGGGAAGGAAAAACTGTTTTTT. It codes for CAWGDPGKEKLFF.

The J gene is TRBJ2-7, the V gene TRBV5-1; 7 bases are shared with TRBD1. Germline CDR1 is SGHRS and CDR2 is YFSETQ. V shed 3 bases, J shed 2 bases, and the junction held 8 bases outside the gene matches. The CDR3 has 15 residues. The DNA for the CDR3 is TGCGCCAGCAGCTCGACAGGGCAACCCCCCTACGAGCAGTACTTC. This gives the protein CASSSTGQPPYEQYF.

This clone has more than one count but fewer than ten. The gene calls are TRBV19 and TRBJ1-5; D gene unclear. The germline CDR1 and CDR2 sequences are LNHDA and SQIVND (reference sequence). There are 13 residues in the CDR3. The V end lost 3 bases, the J end lost 5 bases, and 8 bases lay between the germline ends. The CDR3 DNA reads as TGTGCCAGTAGTATCGTCTGGGATCAGCCCCAGCATTTT. Translation: CASSIVWDQPQHF.

The DNA for the CDR3 is TGTGCCAGCAGTTTGGAGTGGAACACTGAAGCTTTCTTT. Translation: CASSLEWNTEAFF. The chain has TRBV27 and TRBJ1-1; no firm D call. Germline V gives CDR1 MNHEY, CDR2 SMNVEV (reference sequence). V was clipped by 3 bases and J by 1 base, with 6 bases between them. The CDR3 covers 13 residues.

This chain connects TRBV20-1 to TRBJ2-3; TRBD2 might be the D (6 bases). Germline loops: CDR1 DFQATT, CDR2 SNEGSKA (reference sequence). The CDR3 is 12 residues long. Trimming cost V 6 bases and J 5 bases, with 12 bases left between them. As DNA, the CDR3 is TGCAGTGCAAGTCGGGAGATAGATACGCAGTATTTT. Amino acids: CSASREIDTQYF.

The chain employs TRBV28 and TRBJ2-7, with 8 bases identical to TRBD1. V lost 7 bases, J lost 2 bases, and 4 bases stayed unmatched. CDR1 and CDR2 from the germline V gene are MDHEN and SYDVKM. The CDR3 is made up of 13 amino acids. This CDR3 is CASNHRGAYEQYF. The CDR3 nucleotides read TGTGCCAGCAACCACAGGGGGGCCTACGAGCAGTACTTC.

The gene calls are TRBV2 and TRBJ2-7, with no clear D. CDR1 is SNHLY, CDR2 FYNNEI, per germline. V was clipped by 6 bases and J by 0 bases, with 9 bases between them. This CDR3 region has 13 residues. CDR3 nucleotides: TGTGCCAGCAGCGTCGAAAGCTCCTACGAGCAGTACTTC. It yields the protein CASSVESSYEQYF.

In its sample, this clone was seen a few times. The CDR3 coding sequence is TGTGCCAGCAGCTCGGACAGTCCGTACGAGCAGTACTTC. Translating it yields CASSSDSPYEQYF. V gene TRBV7-2 combines with J gene TRBJ2-7, with D maybe TRBD1 (6 bases). This CDR3 contains 13 residues. Germline values: CDR1 SGHTA, CDR2 FQGNSA. The V end lost 4 bases, the J end lost 4 bases, and 11 bases lay between the germline ends.

CDR3 residues: CASSDRGHEEKLFF. CDR3 coding DNA: TGTGCCAGCAGCGACAGGGGGCACGAGGAAAAACTGTTTTTT. This sequence joins TRBV11-2 and TRBJ1-4, with 10 bases lining up with TRBD1. CDR1 SGHAT and CDR2 FQNNGV come from the germline V gene. There are 14 residues in the CDR3. Unmatched junction bases numbered 5, after V lost 5 bases and J lost 8 bases.